These T cell receptor beta chains were read from a single sample in a study of blood T cell repertoires in COVID-19. Sequencing used immunoSEQ multiplex PCR; TCRdb keeps in-frame clones, though not all of them. The sample records about 240,000 clones, more than 85% being singletons. The sample taken for sequencing was PBMCs or T cells enriched from blood (not recorded which). Receptor source: a man in his forties who had recovered from COVID-19. Both conserved end residues are part of each CDR3. D genes are given only for firm matches. For some rows the clone size is stated as once, few or many, or as a class when expanded; others skip it.

cdr3_length,j_call,clone_size,v_call,d_call,cdr3_aa,cdr3_nt
18,TRBJ2-1,NA,TRBV5-4,TRBD2,CASSLVGSGRSSYNEQFF,TGTGCCAGCAGCTTGGTAGGAAGCGGGAGGAGCTCCTACAATGAGCAGTTCTTC
15,TRBJ1-4,NA,TRBV28,TRBD1,CASSPPTGVNEKLFF,TGTGCCAGCAGTCCCCCGACAGGGGTGAATGAAAAACTGTTTTTT
17,TRBJ2-3,NA,TRBV24-1,TRBD2,CATSDPSGRASTDTQYF,TGTGCCACCAGTGACCCGAGCGGGAGGGCTAGCACAGATACGCAGTATTTT
16,TRBJ1-5,NA,TRBV7-8,NA,CASSLNRRGFDQPQHF,TGTGCCAGCAGCTTAAATCGTCGGGGGTTTGATCAGCCCCAGCATTTT
14,TRBJ2-3,medium-sized,TRBV15,TRBD1,CATSGTGSTDTQYF,TGTGCCACCAGCGGGACAGGTTCGACAGATACGCAGTATTTT
18,TRBJ1-2,NA,TRBV18,NA,CASSQKVSGVTAIYGYTF,TGTGCCAGCTCACAAAAAGTCTCGGGGGTTACAGCAATCTATGGCTACACCTTC
17,TRBJ2-3,NA,TRBV12-5,TRBD1,CASGLAGQGPSTDTQYF,TGTGCTAGTGGTTTGGCCGGACAGGGCCCTAGCACAGATACGCAGTATTTT
17,TRBJ1-1,NA,TRBV11-2,TRBD1,CASSPRRGRRVNAEAFF,TGTGCCAGCAGCCCTCGCAGGGGGCGTCGTGTGAACGCTGAAGCTTTCTTT
12,TRBJ2-3,NA,TRBV18,NA,CASSPSTDTQYF,TGTGCCAGCTCACCTTCGACAGATACGCAGTATTTT
14,TRBJ2-5,NA,TRBV10-3,TRBD2,CAISGSREGETQYF,TGTGCCATCTCCGGCAGCAGGGAGGGGGAGACCCAGTACTTC
15,TRBJ2-7,NA,TRBV12-5,TRBD1,CASGPRGQGTYEQYF,TGTGCTAGTGGTCCCCGGGGACAGGGAACCTACGAGCAGTACTTC
17,TRBJ2-7,once,TRBV18,TRBD2,CASSLLPGLAEKYEQYF,TGTGCCAGCTCACTTCTGCCGGGACTAGCGGAAAAATACGAGCAGTACTTC
14,TRBJ1-1,NA,TRBV6-5,NA,CASSYGGGKTEAFF,TGTGCCAGCAGTTACGGTGGAGGGAAGACTGAAGCTTTCTTT
17,TRBJ1-5,NA,TRBV28,NA,CASSFFRRPWAISPSIF,NA
15,TRBJ2-7,few,TRBV27,TRBD1,CASSFTGQSSYEQYF,TGTGCCAGCAGTTTTACGGGACAGAGCTCCTACGAGCAGTACTTC
14,TRBJ2-1,NA,TRBV27,TRBD1,CASDPTGWHNEQFF,TGTGCCAGCGACCCGACAGGGTGGCACAATGAGCAGTTCTTC
15,TRBJ2-7,NA,TRBV3-1/TRBV3-2,NA,CASSHGSASASQQYF,TGTGCCAGCAGCCACGGGTCAGCTTCCGCTTCACAGCAGTACTTC
16,TRBJ2-1,NA,TRBV5-6,NA,CASSLTGSSSYNEQFF,TGTGCCAGCAGCCTTACCGGGTCGAGCTCCTACAATGAGCAGTTCTTC
12,TRBJ2-2,NA,TRBV18,NA,CASSQGSGELFF,TGTGCCAGCTCCCAGGGCTCCGGGGAGCTGTTTTTT
12,TRBJ1-5,NA,TRBV30,TRBD1,CASGQSNQPQHF,TGTGCCTCGGGACAGAGCAATCAGCCCCAGCATTTT
18,TRBJ1-6,few,TRBV14,NA,CASSHGVLGAFYNSPLHF,TGTGCCAGCAGCCATGGTGTTTTAGGGGCATTTTATAATTCACCCCTCCACTTT
14,TRBJ2-7,NA,TRBV27,NA,CASSLVNRPYEQYF,TGTGCCAGCAGTTTAGTCAACAGACCCTACGAGCAGTACTTC
16,TRBJ1-4,once,TRBV5-1,NA,CASSSSGAVTNEKLFF,TGCGCCAGCAGCTCCAGCGGGGCAGTAACTAATGAAAAACTGTTTTTT